This record looks at one TCR beta chain sequence and its context. Original processing notes: Nucleated cell counts were estimated from reference gene primer amplification. TCRdb's copy holds only in-frame clones and misses some; the assay was immunoSEQ multiplex PCR. V and J calls and clone size are as listed in that table; D and trimming were resolved from the DNA. The repertoire includes fewer than 80,000 clones, about nine tenths of them detected once, and more than 15% sits in the top ten. The sample originates from a study of blood T cell repertoires in COVID-19. Study summary: Researchers got acute and convalescent COVID-19 samples from the United States, Italy and Spain. PBMCs, B-cell-depleted T cells, or T cells were the source of the cDNA or gDNA that made up the material.

The germline V gene has CDR1 SGHNT and CDR2 YYREEE (reference sequence). Deletions cut 0 bases from V and 8 bases from J, with 15 bases between. The CDR3 is made up of 15 amino acids. The origin of this receptor is a woman older than 75 with active or convalescent COVID-19. Sequencing used peripheral blood. The gene calls are TRBV5-4 and TRBJ2-1, with D possibly being TRBD1 (6 bases). The CDR3 loop reads CASSLGGRGTYEQFF. The DNA of the CDR3 is TGTGCCAGCAGCTTGGGGGGGCGAGGCACCTATGAGCAGTTCTTC.